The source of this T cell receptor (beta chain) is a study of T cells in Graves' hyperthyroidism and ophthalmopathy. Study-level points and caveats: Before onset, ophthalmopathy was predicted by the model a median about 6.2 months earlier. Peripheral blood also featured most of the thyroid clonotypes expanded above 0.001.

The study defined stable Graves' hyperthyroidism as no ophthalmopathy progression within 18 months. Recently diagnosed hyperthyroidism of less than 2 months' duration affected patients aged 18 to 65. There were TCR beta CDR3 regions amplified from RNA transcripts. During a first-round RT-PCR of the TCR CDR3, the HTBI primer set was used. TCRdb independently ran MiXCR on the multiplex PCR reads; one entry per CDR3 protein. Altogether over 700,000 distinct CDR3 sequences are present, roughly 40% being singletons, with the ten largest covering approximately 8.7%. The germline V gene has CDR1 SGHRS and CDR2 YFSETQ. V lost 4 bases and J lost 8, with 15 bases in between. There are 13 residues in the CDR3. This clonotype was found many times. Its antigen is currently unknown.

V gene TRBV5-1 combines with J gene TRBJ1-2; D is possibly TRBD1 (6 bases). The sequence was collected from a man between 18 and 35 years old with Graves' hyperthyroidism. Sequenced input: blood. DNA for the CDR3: TGCGCCAGCAGCCTCGTAGGAGGACAGGGCTACACCTTC. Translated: CASSLVGGQGYTF.